This T cell receptor (beta chain) emerged from a study of neurological immune-mediated disorders. The study's findings and limits: The expanded clones of different subjects shared no CDR3 amino acid sequences (suggesting private repertoires in all groups).

The sample's time point: longitudinal time-point 3. PBMCs stored at -80 C, numbering 2 million, were the origin of the unsorted libraries. The cDNA came from 5'RACE, which used 10-nucleotide random UMIs. TCRdb called the 5' RACE reads again in MiXCR, with one record for every CDR3 protein. This sample has approximately 47,000 distinct CDR3 sequences, with approximately 12% found just once. This clonotype was seen repeatedly, ten times or more. The antigen is undetermined. Trimming at V came to 4 bases and at J to 5 bases, leaving 12 bases not matched to a gene. Germline lookup yields CDR1 SGHRS and CDR2 YFSETQ. This CDR3 is 15 amino acids long.

V and J are TRBV5-1 and TRBJ2-7; 7 bases fit TRBD1. Sequencing input: PBMCs. The TCR was taken from a male donor with HTLV-1-associated myelopathy (HAM/TSP). The CDR3 sequence is CASSAQRQGIDEQYF. The CDR3 nucleotides read TGCGCCAGCAGCGCCCAAAGACAGGGTATTGACGAGCAGTACTTC.